Described below is a single T cell receptor (beta chain) sequence and its context. Its antigen is as yet unknown. Reverse transcription of extracted RNA yielded cDNA, which provided the sequencing template. Clones were sequenced by immunoSEQ multiplex PCR, and TCRdb holds only the in-frame ones, with some missing. The data contain about 200,000 clones, more than 55% of them seen just once; the ten biggest clones take up approximately 3.4%. The treatment here: oral pan-JAK inhibitor, 5-10 mg twice daily. Peripheral blood and lesional scalp punch biopsies came from alopecia areata patients. The data stem from a study of CD8+ T cells in alopecia areata. Trimming shortened V by 4 bases and J by 4 bases, and 13 bases separated the two germline ends. CDR3 length equals 14 residues. Germline CDR1 reads MGHRA; CDR2 reads YSYEKL. Study results and limitations: A great number of expanded lesional clones endured in scalp and blood during tofacitinib.

Sequencing was performed on CD4+ T cells sorted from blood, taken at week 4, from a patient treated with tofacitinib. The clonotype was recovered from a human donor with alopecia areata. The V call is TRBV4-1, the J call TRBJ1-1; tentatively, D is TRBD1 (5 bases). CDR3 sequence reads: CASSPPGAGTEAFF. The DNA of the CDR3 is TGCGCCAGCAGCCCACCCGGGGCGGGCACTGAAGCTTTCTTT.